This T cell receptor beta chain was profiled in a study of Graves' ophthalmopathy and Graves' hyperthyroidism. Amplifying from RNA transcripts, the study obtained TCR beta CDR3 regions. HTBI primers primed a first-round RT-PCR, and a second-round multiplex PCR followed. In TCRdb, the multiplex PCR reads were re-called with MiXCR into one record per CDR3 protein. The sample yields 200,000 to 250,000 distinct CDR3 sequences, approximately 21% seen once. The CDR3 has 16 amino acids. With 2 bases clipped from V and 2 bases from J, the junction kept 4 bases outside the gene matches. Other autoimmune diseases, uncontrolled infections, pregnancy and lactation each led to patient exclusion. The diagnosis combined clinical symptoms, thyroxine, TRAb, thyroid ultrasound and orbital computed tomography scans.

Material: peripheral blood. The receptor was derived from a woman aged 45-60 years with Graves' ophthalmopathy. The V gene is TRBV12-3 or TRBV12-4, the J gene TRBJ1-2; 11 bases match TRBD1. The CDR3 sequence: CASSLWTGGANYGYTF. The CDR3, as DNA: TGTGCCAGCAGTTTATGGACAGGGGGCGCGAACTATGGCTACACCTTC.